This passage covers 25 T cell receptor beta chains from one sample sequenced in a study of beta chain features in type 1 diabetes. Their antigens remain unidentified. Notes on the study in general: Shorter TCRB CDR3s, moderately but significantly so, marked every one of the four CD4+ subsets in Type 1 diabetes patients.

Since all of the isolated RNA was reverse transcribed, expressed TCRB transcripts were what got sequenced. Sequencing used immunoSEQ multiplex PCR; TCRdb keeps in-frame clones, though not all of them. The profile shows about 660,000 clones, roughly an eighth of them singletons. The specimen was naive CD4+ T cells from blood. The receptors shown here come from a man aged 18 to 30 with type 1 diabetes.

Only a few counts were recorded for this clone. The rearrangement uses TRBV30 and TRBJ1-2; TRBD1 might be the D (5 bases). Germline loops: CDR1 GTSNPN, CDR2 SVGIG (reference sequence). The CDR3 extends over 12 amino acids. V lost 7 bases and J 2 bases, leaving 11 bases between the germline ends. CDR3 in DNA: TGTGCCTACGGGACTGGAAACTATGGCTACACCTTC. Protein product: CAYGTGNYGYTF. Full variable domain (outside the CDR3, taken from reference TRBV30 and TRBJ1-2): SQTIHQWPATLVQPVGSPLSLECTVEGTSNPNLYWYRQAAGRGLQLLFYSVGIGQISSEVPQNLSASRPQDRQFILSSKKLLLSDSGFYLCAYGTGNYGYTFGSGTRLTVV.

Only a few counts were recorded for this clone. This chain links TRBV11-1 with TRBJ1-2; TRBD1 agrees at 8 bases. J was trimmed by 5 bases and V by 5 bases; bases with no gene match: 16. CDR3 length: 17 residues. Germline loops: CDR1 SGHAT, CDR2 FQDESV (reference sequence). The CDR3 protein is CASSRDRLTLADYGYTF. CDR3 bases: TGTGCCAGCAGCCGGGACAGGCTGACTCTGGCGGATTATGGCTACACCTTC. The complete variable domain, with remaining parts taken from reference TRBV11-1 and TRBJ1-2, reads EAEVAQSPRYKITEKSQAVAFWCDPISGHATLYWYRQILGQGPELLVQFQDESVVDDSQLPKDRFSAERLKGVDSTLKIQPAELGDSAMYLCASSRDRLTLADYGYTFGSGTRLTVV.

This clone has only a few counts. Other DNA sequences in this sample translate to the same CDR3. V and J are TRBV9 and TRBJ2-5; D gene unclear. Trimming stripped 0 bases from V and 2 bases from J, with 5 bases between. The V gene's germline CDR1 is SGDLS and CDR2 YYNGEE. There are 13 residues in the CDR3. The CDR3 DNA is TGTGCCAGCAGCGTAGGACCTCAAGAGACCCAGTACTTC. It yields the protein CASSVGPQETQYF.

The chain joins TRBV4-2 to TRBJ2-7; 10 bases map to TRBD2. Trimming removed 0 bases from V and 3 bases from J; junction bases left unmatched: 5. Germline V gene data show CDR1 as LGHNA and CDR2 as YNFKEQ. The CDR3 runs 16 residues. As DNA, the CDR3 is TGTGCCAGCAGCCAAGATTGGGTAGCGGGAGGCTACGAGCAGTACTTC. Protein: CASSQDWVAGGYEQYF.

This chain connects TRBV4-2 to TRBJ2-2, with D unclear. The CDR3 contains 16 residues. V was clipped by 2 bases and J by 3 bases, with 13 bases between them. Germline V gene sequence: CDR1 LGHNA, CDR2 YNFKEQ. The DNA for the CDR3 is TGTGCCAGCAGCCAAAGGACGAACCGGGACACCGGGGAGCTGTTTTTT. Its translation is CASSQRTNRDTGELFF.

This clone has just a few counts. The chain carries TRBV5-1 and TRBJ1-4, with D uncertain. Germline V CDR1 and CDR2: SGHRS, YFSETQ. This CDR3 is 14 amino acids long. V lost 4 bases and J lost 5, with 12 bases in between. The CDR3: CASSAGEANEKLFF. DNA for the CDR3: TGCGCCAGCAGCGCCGGGGAGGCGAATGAAAAACTGTTTTTT.

This chain links TRBV7-2 with TRBJ2-3, with TRBD2 matching 11 bases. J gave up 2 bases and V 3 bases, and 4 bases lay outside the gene matches. CDR3 length equals 16 residues. Germline V gives CDR1 SGHTA, CDR2 FQGNSA. In nucleotides, the CDR3 is TGTGCCAGCAGCTTTCTAGCGGGGGGATTCACAGATACGCAGTATTTT. It encodes CASSFLAGGFTDTQYF.

A remark on this clone: Other DNA sequences in the sample encode the same CDR3. J is TRBJ2-3 and V is TRBV29-1; 11 nucleotides match TRBD2. There are 14 residues in the CDR3. Germline V gene sequence: CDR1 SQVTM, CDR2 ANQGSEA. V shed 4 bases, J shed 3 bases, and the junction held 3 bases outside the gene matches. Written as DNA, the CDR3 is TGCAGCGTTGGAAGGACTAGCGGGACAGATACGCAGTATTTT. Residues: CSVGRTSGTDTQYF.

This clone was counted only a few times. V is TRBV7-9 and J is TRBJ2-1; no reliable D call. V dropped 5 bases and J dropped 8 bases, with 16 bases sitting between them. The germline V gene encodes CDR1 SEHNR and CDR2 FQNEAQ (reference sequence). CDR3 length: 14 residues. For the CDR3, the DNA is TGTGCCAGCAGCAAATTACTACTCATGGATGAGCAGTTCTTC. Its translation: CASSKLLLMDEQFF.

The rearrangement joins TRBV7-9 to TRBJ2-3; 7 bases align to TRBD2. CDR3 length: 14 amino acids. Germline CDR1 reads SEHNR; CDR2 reads FQNEAQ (reference sequence). V shed 5 bases, J shed 0 bases, and the junction held 2 bases outside the gene matches. In nucleotides, the CDR3 is TGTGCCAGCAGCCAAGCGGGGAGCACAGATACGCAGTATTTT. Protein product: CASSQAGSTDTQYF.

This clone has only a few counts. The chain has TRBV27 and TRBJ1-5, with D uncertain. The germline V gene has CDR1 MNHEY and CDR2 SMNVEV (reference sequence). Between the trimmed V and J ends, which lost 5 bases and 3 bases, there was a span of 17 bases. CDR3 size: 16 residues. The CDR3 loop reads CASSAIGGVANQPQHF. DNA of the CDR3: TGTGCCAGCAGTGCCATTGGTGGGGTGGCCAATCAGCCCCAGCATTTT.

The chain couples TRBV7-3 to TRBJ1-1, with a possible D match to TRBD1 (5 bases). The V end lost 5 bases, the J end lost 1 base, and 11 bases lay between the germline ends. The CDR3 loop spans 14 amino acids. Germline CDR1 is SGHTA and CDR2 is FQGTGA. The CDR3, as DNA: TGTGCCAGCAGCCAAGCAGGGCGGAACACTGAAGCTTTCTTT. It specifies CASSQAGRNTEAFF.

The chain has TRBV4-1 and TRBJ2-3, with TRBD1 matching 10 bases. The germline V gene has CDR1 MGHRA and CDR2 YSYEKL. This CDR3 region has 15 residues. With V trimmed by 4 bases and J by 5 bases, 6 bases remained unmatched. CDR3 coding DNA: TGCGCCAGCAGCCCCATGGGACAGGGGAAAGATACGCAGTATTTT. It codes for CASSPMGQGKDTQYF.

The V call is TRBV18, the J call TRBJ1-5; D remains ambiguous. Germline V gene sequence: CDR1 KGHSH, CDR2 LQKENI. The V and J ends lost 3 bases and 5 bases respectively, with 8 bases between them. This CDR3 comprises 13 residues. CDR3 amino acids: CASSPPGDQPQHF. The CDR3, as DNA: TGTGCCAGCTCACCCCCAGGTGATCAGCCCCAGCATTTT.

The J gene is TRBJ2-1, the V gene TRBV6-6; possible D gene TRBD1, 6 bases. The germline V gene encodes CDR1 MNHNY and CDR2 SVGAGI (reference sequence). The V and J ends lost 2 bases and 5 bases respectively, with 13 bases between them. The CDR3 is made up of 15 amino acids. CDR3 coding DNA: TGTGCCAGCAGTTACAACAGGGCCAACGACAATGAGCAGTTCTTC. Residues: CASSYNRANDNEQFF.

This clone was found a few times. The chain combines TRBV30 with TRBJ2-5; 11 bases are a match to TRBD1. Germline CDR1 GTSNPN, CDR2 SVGIG (reference sequence). The CDR3 length is 12 residues. V was pared by 5 bases and J by 4 bases, with 0 bases of the junction left unmatched. CDR3 residues: CAWGTGGETQYF. CDR3 bases: TGTGCCTGGGGGACAGGGGGAGAGACCCAGTACTTC.

In this sample, this clone turned up a few times. This chain uses TRBV20-1 with TRBJ2-1; D remains unclear. V was clipped by 5 bases and J by 15 bases, with 17 bases between them. This CDR3 has 11 residues. Germline CDR1 is DFQATT and CDR2 is SNEGSKA (reference sequence). The CDR3 region is CSASGYPWGFF. The CDR3 DNA reads as TGCAGTGCTTCGGGTTATCCTTGGGGGTTCTTC.

This clone was seen more than once but under ten times. This chain uses TRBV12-5 with TRBJ2-1; D is ambiguous. Germline V gene lookup returns CDR1 LGHNT and CDR2 FRNRAP. The CDR3 covers 15 residues. Trimming removed 1 base from V and 4 bases from J, with 11 bases in between. CDR3 in amino acids: CASGLGVAIYNEQFF. The CDR3 DNA is TGTGCTAGTGGTTTGGGAGTGGCCATATACAATGAGCAGTTCTTC. Variable domain in full (rest from reference TRBV12-5 and TRBJ2-1): DARVTQTPRHKVTEMGQEVTMRCQPILGHNTVFWYRQTMMQGLELLAYFRNRAPLDDSGMPKDRFSAEMPDATLATLKIQPSEPRDSAVYFCASGLGVAIYNEQFFGPGTRLTVL.

This clone was counted only a few times. This sequence joins TRBV2 and TRBJ2-3, with unresolved D. V was pared by 5 bases and J by 4 bases, with 13 bases between. Per germline, CDR1 SNHLY and CDR2 FYNNEI. The CDR3 contains 14 residues. The CDR3 nucleotides are TGTGCCAGCAGTTTAAGTCAAGCACCAGATACGCAGTATTTT. Residues: CASSLSQAPDTQYF.

This chain joins TRBV25-1 and TRBJ2-7; weak D call: TRBD1 (6 bases). The CDR3 runs to 15 residues. Per germline, CDR1 MGHDK and CDR2 SYGVNS. V lost 6 bases and J lost 0, with 15 bases in between. CDR3 sequence (DNA): TGTGCCAGCAGCCCTTCGGACAGCAACTCCTACGAGCAGTACTTC. It encodes CASSPSDSNSYEQYF.

This clone turned up a few times. The chain is built from TRBV28 and TRBJ1-5; D unclear. Trimming left V 4 bases short and J 0 bases short, with 13 bases between. The CDR3 totals 16 residues. CDR1 and CDR2 (germline): MDHEN, SYDVKM. The DNA for the CDR3 is TGTGCCAGCAGTTCGGCCGGGGATTATAGCAATCAGCCCCAGCATTTT. The encoded protein is CASSSAGDYSNQPQHF.

This clone was seen a handful of times. The chain combines TRBV4-1 with TRBJ2-1; 7 nucleotides align to TRBD2. The germline V gene encodes CDR1 MGHRA and CDR2 YSYEKL. The CDR3 sequence is 19 residues long. The ends lost 2 bases at V and 4 bases at J; junction bases unmatched: 17. This chain's CDR3 is CASSQRRLESAGAYNEQFF. In nucleotides, the CDR3 is TGCGCCAGCAGCCAAAGACGGTTGGAGTCGGCGGGAGCGTACAATGAGCAGTTCTTC.

The rearrangement links TRBV5-6 to TRBJ1-2; TRBD1 might be the D (5 bases). V was cut by 0 bases and J by 4 bases, with 16 bases left in between. Germline lookup yields CDR1 SGHDT and CDR2 YYEEEE. CDR3 length: 16 residues. The CDR3 reads CASSLGSAGRSYGYTF. CDR3 in DNA: TGTGCCAGCAGCTTGGGATCGGCAGGGCGGAGCTATGGCTACACCTTC.

This clone showed up just a few times. This sequence joins TRBV5-1 and TRBJ2-3; no clear D. Per germline, CDR1 SGHRS and CDR2 YFSETQ. CDR3 length: 13 residues. V was pared by 0 bases and J by 4 bases, with 6 bases between. CDR3 protein: CASSLVLADTQYF. CDR3 bases: TGCGCCAGCAGCTTGGTTCTGGCAGATACGCAGTATTTT.

The sample holds a few counts of this clone. This chain links TRBV5-1 with TRBJ2-5; D unclear. V was shortened by 0 bases and J by 0 bases, with 6 bases between the two germline ends. The length of the CDR3 is 14 residues. Germline assignment: CDR1 SGHRS and CDR2 YFSETQ. The CDR3 DNA reads as TGCGCCAGCAGCTTGGAAGCGTACCAAGAGACCCAGTACTTC. Translating gives CASSLEAYQETQYF.